Here is one T cell receptor beta chain with its context. What it recognizes is unknown. V was pared by 10 bases and J by 3 bases, with 6 bases of the junction left unmatched. The CDR3 covers 14 residues. Germline V lookup: CDR1 MDHEN, CDR2 SYDVKM. PCR was performed a second time for about 7 to 11 cycles using a sample-barcoded 5' primer and a J-beta primer mix. Each cDNA molecule received a tag from a template-switch adaptor that had 12 random nucleotides. TCRdb used MiXCR to reprocess the 5' RACE reads, holding one entry per CDR3 protein. There are about 1.6 million distinct CDR3 sequences in the sample; about 31% occur only once, and over 9% lies in the top ten. The data belong to a study of blood T cells in healthy people across ages. Whole-study results and caveats: Whereas aged donors had fewer naive CD4+ cells, long-lived donors had more of them and higher diversity. Estimates drawn from one million T cells were deemed to understate diversity. Per million T cells, TCR beta diversity dropped about linearly as age rose.

The TCR originated in a woman aged 25 to 45 in good health. The chain employs TRBV28 and TRBJ2-3; 11 bases fit TRBD1. Material: blood. The CDR3 reads CAIEDRGRTDTQYF. CDR3 sequence (DNA): TGTGCCATTGAGGACAGGGGGCGAACAGATACGCAGTATTTT.